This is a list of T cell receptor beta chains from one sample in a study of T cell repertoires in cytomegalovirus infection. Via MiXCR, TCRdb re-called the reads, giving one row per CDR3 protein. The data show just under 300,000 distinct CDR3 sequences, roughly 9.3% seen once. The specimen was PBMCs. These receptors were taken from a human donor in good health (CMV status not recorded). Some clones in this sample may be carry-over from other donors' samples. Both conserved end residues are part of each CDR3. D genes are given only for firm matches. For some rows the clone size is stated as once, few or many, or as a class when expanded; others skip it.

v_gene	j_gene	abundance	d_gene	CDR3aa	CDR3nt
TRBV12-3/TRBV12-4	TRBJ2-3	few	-	CASSGPSHTDTQYF	TGTGCCAGCAGTGGACCCTCGCACACAGATACGCAGTATTTT
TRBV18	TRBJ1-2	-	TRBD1	CASSPGTGSFYGYTF	TGTGCCAGCTCACCGGGGACAGGGTCCTTCTATGGCTACACCTTC
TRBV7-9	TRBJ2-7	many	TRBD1	CASSLVSGTGLSYEQYF	TGTGCCAGCAGCTTAGTGAGTGGGACAGGGCTCTCCTACGAGCAGTACTTC
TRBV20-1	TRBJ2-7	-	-	CSARTTTFAYEQYF	TGCAGTGCTAGAACCACCACATTTGCCTACGAGCAGTACTTC
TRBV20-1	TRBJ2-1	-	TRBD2	CSARDGRGDINEQFF	TGCAGTGCGCGGGATGGGCGGGGGGACATCAATGAGCAGTTCTTC
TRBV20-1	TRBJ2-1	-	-	CSATDTGSRGSYNEQFF	TGCAGTGCTACTGACACAGGGAGTAGGGGCTCCTACAATGAGCAGTTCTTC
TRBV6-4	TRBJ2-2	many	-	CASSPQGSGELFF	TGTGCCAGCAGTCCCCAGGGGTCCGGGGAGCTGTTTTTT
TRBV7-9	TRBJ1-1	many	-	CASSLGGTFTEAFF	TGTGCCAGCAGCTTAGGGGGCACGTTCACTGAAGCTTTCTTT
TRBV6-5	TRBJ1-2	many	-	CASSYEGLTHYGYTF	TGTGCCAGCAGTTACGAGGGGTTGACTCACTATGGCTACACCTTC
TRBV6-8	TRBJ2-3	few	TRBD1	CASTEGASTDTQYF	TGTGCCAGCACTGAGGGGGCCAGCACAGATACGCAGTATTTT
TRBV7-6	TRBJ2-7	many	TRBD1	CASSLGTGTSYEQYF	TGTGCCAGCAGCTTAGGGACAGGTACCTCCTACGAGCAGTACTTC
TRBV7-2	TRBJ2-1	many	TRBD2	CASSLELAGGSYEQFF	TGTGCCAGCAGCTTGGAACTAGCGGGAGGTTCATATGAGCAGTTCTTC
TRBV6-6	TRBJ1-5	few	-	CASTTGTLNQPQHF	TGTGCCAGCACCACCGGGACACTCAATCAGCCCCAGCATTTT
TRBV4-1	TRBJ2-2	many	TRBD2	CASSQEPREGTGELFF	TGCGCCAGCAGCCAAGAACCCAGGGAGGGCACCGGGGAGCTGTTTTTT
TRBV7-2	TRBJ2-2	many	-	CASSLRAGTRHTGELFF	TGTGCCAGCAGCTTACGGGCCGGGACCCGTCACACCGGGGAGCTGTTTTTT
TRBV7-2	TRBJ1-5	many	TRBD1	CASSRLQGADQPQHF	TGTGCCAGCAGCCGTCTCCAGGGGGCGGATCAGCCCCAGCATTTT